These T cell receptor beta chains were read from a single sample in a study of blood T cell repertoires in COVID-19. Assay used: immunoSEQ multiplex PCR; TCRdb lists only in-frame clones, some missing. Counted here are a few hundred thousand clones, more than 85% occurring once; the ten biggest clones make up approximately 17%. Sample: PBMCs or T cells enriched from blood (not recorded which). Source of these receptors: a woman in her twenties or thirties who had recovered from COVID-19. The CDR3 runs from the conserved cysteine through the conserved F or W. The D gene is left open where the match is weak. A row's size may be missing; if present it is once, few, many or a size class.

j_call v_call d_call clone_size cdr3_nt cdr3_aa
TRBJ2-1 TRBV7-2 TRBD2 once TGTGCCAGCAGCCCGGGACTAGCGGGAGAGGGCAATGAGCAGTTCTTC CASSPGLAGEGNEQFF
TRBJ2-3 TRBV7-9 TRBD2 - TGTGCCAGCAGCTTTAGCGGGGGAGAAGATACGCAGTATTTT CASSFSGGEDTQYF
TRBJ1-1 TRBV29-1 - - TGCAGCGTTTTAGGGCAGGGAGGCACTGAAGCTTTCTTT CSVLGQGGTEAFF
TRBJ1-4 TRBV3-1/TRBV3-2 - - TGTGCCAGCAGCCCGCTGTGGAAACAGGGAAGTGAAAAACTGTTTTTT CASSPLWKQGSEKLFF
TRBJ1-2 TRBV24-1 TRBD1 - TGTGCCACCAGTTCAGGACAGGGGACGCATGGCTACACCTTC CATSSGQGTHGYTF
TRBJ1-6 TRBV11-2 - - TGTGCCAGCAGCTTAGATCCGGTGTACTCACCCCTCCACTTT CASSLDPVYSPLHF
TRBJ2-3 TRBV9 TRBD2 - TGTGCCAGCAGCGTACCCGGGACTAGCGGCACAGATACGCAGTATTTT CASSVPGTSGTDTQYF
TRBJ1-5 TRBV19 TRBD1 - TGTGCCAGTAGGATCTACAGGGGAGATCAGCCCCAGCATTTT CASRIYRGDQPQHF
TRBJ2-3 TRBV5-1 TRBD1 few TGCGCCAGCCGACAGGGGGCTCGAGATACGCAGTATTTT CASRQGARDTQYF
TRBJ2-1 TRBV5-1 - many TGCGCCAGCAGCTTGGGACATAGCTCCTACAATGAGCAGTTCTTC CASSLGHSSYNEQFF
TRBJ2-3 TRBV7-7 TRBD2 few TGTGCTAGCAGACCGGGACTAGGACTTGCAGATACGCAGTATTTT CASRPGLGLADTQYF
TRBJ2-2 TRBV13 TRBD2 - TGTGCCAGCAGCTTAGAGGGACTATCCTCTGGGGAGCTGTTTTTT CASSLEGLSSGELFF
TRBJ1-1 TRBV7-2 TRBD1 - TGTGCCAGCAGCTCCCGACAGGGGACGAACACTGAAGCTTTCTTT CASSSRQGTNTEAFF
TRBJ2-1 TRBV7-9 TRBD2 - TGTGCCAGCAGCTTAATAGCGGGGGGGCCGGATCCGCAGTTCTTC CASSLIAGGPDPQFF
TRBJ2-2 TRBV6-5 - - TGTGCCAGCAGTTACTCGAAACAGGGTGGCGGGGAGCTGTTTTTT CASSYSKQGGGELFF
TRBJ2-5 TRBV27 - - TGTGCCAGCAGTTTATACTACCAAGAGACCCAGTACTTC CASSLYYQETQYF
TRBJ2-1 TRBV15 - - TGTGCCACCAGCAAAGTGACTAGTAGAAACAATGAGCAGTTCTTC CATSKVTSRNNEQFF
TRBJ2-2 TRBV5-1 - - TGCGCCAGCAGCTTTCAGGGGATCAACACCGGGGAGCTGTTTTTT CASSFQGINTGELFF
TRBJ1-1 TRBV2 TRBD1 once TGTGCCAGCACATGGGGACAGGCGAACACTGAAGCTTTCTTT CASTWGQANTEAFF
TRBJ1-1 TRBV2 TRBD1 - TGTGCCAGCAGAGCGACAGGGGCCCTGAACACTGAAGCTTTCTTT CASRATGALNTEAFF
TRBJ1-3 TRBV2 - - TGTGCCAGCAGTACAGGGAGCTCTGGAAACACCATATATTTT CASSTGSSGNTIYF
TRBJ1-6 TRBV5-4 - - TGTGCCAGCAGCGCGGAGAGCTCCTATAATTCACCCCTCCACTTT CASSAESSYNSPLHF
TRBJ2-1 TRBV29-1 TRBD2 - TGCAGCGTTGAAGATCTTAGCGGGTCCTACAATGAGCAGTTCTTC CSVEDLSGSYNEQFF
TRBJ2-3 TRBV4-1 TRBD1 - TGCGCCAGCAGCCAAGTCCAGGGGGCCGCAGATACGCAGTATTTT CASSQVQGAADTQYF
TRBJ2-1 TRBV6-2/TRBV6-3 TRBD2 - TGTGCCAGCAGTCATTATAGCGGGAGGGCCGTGGGTCCAAATGAGCAGTTCTTC CASSHYSGRAVGPNEQFF
TRBJ2-1 TRBV12-3/TRBV12-4 - - TGTGCCAGCAGCCCCCGGGGTCATGAGCAGTTCTTC CASSPRGHEQFF
TRBJ2-1 TRBV27 TRBD2 - TGTGCCAGCAGCTCCGGGACTAGCGCGATTAATGAGCAGTTCTTC CASSSGTSAINEQFF
TRBJ2-7 TRBV28 - - TGTGCCAGCAGTGGGGGCTTTGGGGTTCGGGAGCAGTACTTC CASSGGFGVREQYF
TRBJ2-7 TRBV19 TRBD1 - TGTGCCAGTGTCGGGATCACCGGGACAGGGGCCTACGAGCAGTACTTC CASVGITGTGAYEQYF
TRBJ1-2 TRBV7-2 TRBD1 - TGTGCCAGCAGCTTAGGACAGGGGGCGGGAGGCTACACCTTC CASSLGQGAGGYTF
TRBJ2-1 TRBV28 TRBD2 - TGTGCCAGCAGTTTATTTAGCGGGGGCTCCTACAATGAGCAGTTCTTC CASSLFSGGSYNEQFF
TRBJ2-7 TRBV19 TRBD1 - TGTGCCAGTAGTTTTACGGGACAGGACTACGAGCAGTACTTC CASSFTGQDYEQYF
TRBJ2-7 TRBV7-9 - - TGTGCCAGCAGCCCGGAGGAGAGATCCTACGAGCAGTACTTC CASSPEERSYEQYF
TRBJ1-3 TRBV30 - - TGTGCCTGGACTGGGGGCACTGGAAACACCATATATTTT CAWTGGTGNTIYF
TRBJ2-2 TRBV6-5 - - TGTGCCAGCAGTTACGGGGCTGCGAACACCGGGGAGCTGTTTTTT CASSYGAANTGELFF
TRBJ2-7 TRBV5-1 - - TGCGCCAGCAGCTCCGACAGGCGATCCTCCTACGAGCAGTACTTC CASSSDRRSSYEQYF
TRBJ2-7 TRBV3-1/TRBV3-2 - - TGTGCCAGCAGCCAAGGGTGGCAGGGGACCTACGAGCAGTACTTC CASSQGWQGTYEQYF
TRBJ2-5 TRBV27 TRBD2 - TGTGCCAGCAGTTTACTAGCGGGAGGGCACGGAGAGACCCAGTACTTC CASSLLAGGHGETQYF
TRBJ1-4 TRBV6-5 TRBD1 - TGTGCCAGCAGTTCCACGACAGGGTACACTAATGAAAAACTGTTTTTT CASSSTTGYTNEKLFF
TRBJ1-4 TRBV28 - - TGTGCCAGCAGGTATAACAGGGCAACTAATGAAAAACTGTTTTTT CASRYNRATNEKLFF
TRBJ1-2 TRBV2 - - TGTGCCAGAGCGTCTACTACTATGGGCTACACCTTC CARASTTMGYTF
TRBJ1-4 TRBV28 TRBD1 - TGTGCCAGCATAGACAGGGGGAACGAAAAACTGTTTTTT CASIDRGNEKLFF
TRBJ1-4 TRBV20-1 - - TGCAGTGTCACAGAATTCGGAAAACTGTTTTTT CSVTEFGKLFF
TRBJ1-1 TRBV14 - - TGTGCCAGCAGTCCGTCAGGGAACACTGAAGCTTTCTTT CASSPSGNTEAFF
TRBJ2-5 TRBV3-1/TRBV3-2 - - TGTGCCAGCAGCAGTCGACATACGCTAGAGACCCAGTACTTC CASSSRHTLETQYF
TRBJ2-3 TRBV6-2/TRBV6-3 TRBD2 - TGTGCCAGCAGCACCCGAGCGGGGGGAAGCCCAGATACGCAGTATTTT CASSTRAGGSPDTQYF
TRBJ2-7 TRBV2 - once TGTGCCAGCAGTGAACCACTCGGAGGGGAGCAGTACTTC CASSEPLGGEQYF
TRBJ1-2 TRBV4-3 TRBD1 - TGCGCCAGCAGCCAGGGGACAGGGAAGCTGGCCGTAGGCTACACCTTC CASSQGTGKLAVGYTF
TRBJ1-6 TRBV28 TRBD1 - TGTGCCAGCCGGACAGGGGGTAATTCACCCCTCCACTTT CASRTGGNSPLHF
TRBJ1-1 TRBV10-3 - - TGTGCCATCAGTGAGTCTGTGGAGGGGCTGCGAGCTTTCTTT CAISESVEGLRAFF
TRBJ1-5 TRBV6-6 TRBD1 many TGTGCCAGCAGCTCTACAGGGGGCAATCAGCCCCAGCATTTT CASSSTGGNQPQHF
TRBJ1-1 TRBV5-5 - - TGTGCCAGCAGCGCCCAAGGGGTCATGAACACTGAAGCTTTCTTT CASSAQGVMNTEAFF
TRBJ2-7 TRBV4-3 - once TGCGCCAGCAGCCAAGATCGGGCTAGCCTTAACGTCGAGCAGTACTTC CASSQDRASLNVEQYF
TRBJ2-1 TRBV7-2 TRBD2 - TGTGCCAGCAGCTTAGACCTTACTAGCGGCTCCTACAATGAGCAGTTCTTC CASSLDLTSGSYNEQFF
TRBJ2-2 TRBV5-4 TRBD1 once TGTGCCAGCAGCAAGGGACAGGGGGCGCGGGACACCGGGGAGCTGTTTTTT CASSKGQGARDTGELFF
TRBJ1-5 TRBV18 - - TGTGCCAGCTCACCGGCACCGGGGATGGCCCAGCATTTT CASSPAPGMAQHF
TRBJ2-5 TRBV2 TRBD2 - TGTGCCAGCAACTGGCGGGGGGCGGAGACCCAGTACTTC CASNWRGAETQYF
TRBJ1-1 TRBV27 - - TGTGCCAGCAGTCCCAGACGGGGGAACACTGAAGCTTTCTTT CASSPRRGNTEAFF